This T cell receptor (beta chain) was recovered during a study of blood T cell repertoires in COVID-19. Study-level information: T cells, B-cell-depleted T cells, or PBMCs provided the cDNA or gDNA that served as material.

Authors' analysis steps: Using reference gene primer amplification, nucleated cell counts were estimated. Method: immunoSEQ multiplex PCR; TCRdb's copy keeps in-frame clones and lacks some. V and J calls and clone size follow that table, whereas D and trimming were derived from the DNA. This table holds 400,000 to 450,000 clones, less than 95% found once. Participants' own reports of clinical history determined their cohort assignment. Each recovered donor of Cohort 3 presented with two negative PCRs, clearance, or symptom resolution. Trimming removed 10 bases at V and 3 bases at J, with 15 bases between. CDR1 SNHLY and CDR2 FYNNEI come from the germline V gene. The CDR3 is 13 residues long.

The chain uses TRBV2 and TRBJ1-2; D is unclear. Sequenced sample: PBMCs or T cells enriched from blood (not recorded which). This clonotype originated in a man between 18 and 35 years old who had recovered from COVID-19. CDR3 sequence (DNA): TGTGCCAAGCCAATTCAGGATCACTATGGCTACACCTTC. Its translation: CAKPIQDHYGYTF.